The 31 T cell receptor beta chains in this list originate from one sample, sequenced in a study of T cell changes during pregnancy in multiple sclerosis. Data came from immunoSEQ multiplex PCR; TCRdb stores just in-frame clones and leaves some out. The table has 46,000 or so clones, about nine tenths seen once. The material was peripheral blood, obtained in the second trimester of pregnancy. These receptors originate from a female donor in good health, enrolled as a control in a pregnancy study.

This clone is a singleton in its sample. The chain joins TRBV9 to TRBJ2-5; D perhaps matches TRBD2 (5 bases). The V end was cut by 0 bases, the J end by 0 bases, with 9 bases between. Germline values: CDR1 SGDLS, CDR2 YYNGEE. This CDR3 is 15 amino acids long. The CDR3 sequence is CASSVGERYQETQYF. CDR3 DNA sequence: TGTGCCAGCAGCGTAGGGGAGCGGTACCAAGAGACCCAGTACTTC.

The chain couples TRBV19 to TRBJ2-2; D gene uncertain. The germline gives CDR1 LNHDA, CDR2 SQIVND (reference sequence). The V gene lost 2 bases and the J gene lost 2 bases, with 3 bases spanning the gap. The CDR3 is 13 amino acids. The CDR3 sequence is CASSILNTGELFF. The DNA of the CDR3 is TGTGCCAGTAGTATATTAAACACCGGGGAGCTGTTTTTT. Together with reference TRBV19 and TRBJ2-2, the CDR3 gives the full variable domain: DGGITQSPKYLFRKEGQNVTLSCEQNLNHDAMYWYRQDPGQGLRLIYYSQIVNDFQKGDIAEGYSVSREKKESFPLTVTSAQKNPTAFYLCASSILNTGELFFGEGSRLTVL.

The CDR3 sequence is CATSRQGQKLFF. CDR3 coding DNA: TGTGCCACCAGCAGACAGGGTCAAAAACTGTTTTTT. The chain carries TRBV15 and TRBJ1-4; a possible D gene is TRBD1 (5 bases). Trimming removed 2 bases from V and 9 bases from J, with 7 bases in between. The germline gives CDR1 LNHNV, CDR2 YYDKDF (reference sequence). The CDR3 runs to 12 residues.

This sequence joins TRBV5-1 and TRBJ1-2, with D uncertain. The germline V gene encodes CDR1 SGHRS and CDR2 YFSETQ. Trimming removed 7 bases at V and 6 bases at J, with 19 bases between. The CDR3 extends over 14 amino acids. CDR3 DNA: TGCGCCAGCCTAAAACGACCGGGAGAGGATGGCTACACCTTC. As protein: CASLKRPGEDGYTF.

V is TRBV4-3 and J is TRBJ1-6; the D gene is possibly TRBD1 (6 bases). V lost 0 bases and J lost 7, with 10 bases in between. Per the germline V gene, CDR1 is LGHNA and CDR2 is YSLEER. This CDR3 contains 15 residues. CDR3 sequence (DNA): TGCGCCAGCAGCCAAGATGACAGGACGAATTCACCCCTCCACTTT. It yields the protein CASSQDDRTNSPLHF.

This chain uses TRBV5-1 with TRBJ2-1, with 9 bases identical to TRBD1. Germline V CDR1 and CDR2: SGHRS, YFSETQ. The CDR3 is made up of 14 amino acids. V shed 2 bases, J shed 9 bases, and the junction held 6 bases outside the gene matches. This CDR3 is CASSFLGQGSEQFF. In nucleotides, the CDR3 is TGCGCCAGCAGCTTCTTGGGACAGGGTAGTGAGCAGTTCTTC.

This clone was recorded once. This chain joins TRBV9 and TRBJ2-3; no firm D call. Germline CDR1 SGDLS, CDR2 YYNGEE. Trimming left V 0 bases short and J 0 bases short, with 8 bases between. The CDR3 is made up of 15 amino acids. The CDR3 DNA is TGTGCCAGCAGCGTAGCGGGTGGGAGCACAGATACGCAGTATTTT. Its protein product is CASSVAGGSTDTQYF.

The chain is built from TRBV19 and TRBJ2-7, with 8 bases matching TRBD1. V trimming: 10 bases; J trimming: 0 bases; junction bases outside the gene matches: 14. The CDR3 is made up of 16 amino acids. Germline loops: CDR1 LNHDA, CDR2 SQIVND (reference sequence). This CDR3 is CATDDRGRRNSYEQYF. The CDR3 bases are TGTGCCACCGATGACAGGGGACGACGAAACTCCTACGAGCAGTACTTC.

The chain links TRBV19 to TRBJ1-1; no firm D call. The CDR3 length is 14 residues. Trimming pared 5 bases from V and 3 bases from J, leaving 13 bases between. CDR1 is LNHDA and CDR2 is SQIVND in the germline V gene (reference sequence). The CDR3 DNA follows: TGTGCCAGTAGTGAAGACGGGGTGTACACTGAAGCTTTCTTT. Its protein product is CASSEDGVYTEAFF.

The genes are TRBV5-1 and TRBJ2-7; 9 positions agree with TRBD1. The CDR3 loop spans 17 amino acids. The V and J ends lost 4 bases and 4 bases, in that order; junction bases with no gene match: 15. Germline CDR1 is SGHRS and CDR2 is YFSETQ. The CDR3 loop is CASSPRDRAIHPYEQYF. The CDR3 DNA reads as TGCGCCAGCAGCCCTAGGGACAGGGCGATCCATCCTTACGAGCAGTACTTC.

The rearrangement joins TRBV18 to TRBJ1-2; D unresolved. Trimming shortened V by 2 bases and J by 0 bases, and 7 bases separated the two germline ends. Germline V gene sequence: CDR1 KGHSH, CDR2 LQKENI. The CDR3 consists of 14 residues. CDR3 nucleotides: TGTGCCAGCTCACCAGGGCTCGCTAACTATGGCTACACCTTC. It is translated as CASSPGLANYGYTF.

The V call is TRBV7-7, the J call TRBJ2-7; TRBD2 agrees at 7 bases. Germline loops: CDR1 SSHAT, CDR2 FNYEAQ (reference sequence). The V gene end was trimmed by 5 bases and the J gene end by 6 bases; junction bases not matched to a gene: 10. This CDR3 region has 14 residues. CDR3 sequence: CASSVNPLALEQYF. The DNA of the CDR3 is TGTGCCAGCAGCGTTAACCCACTAGCGCTCGAGCAGTACTTC.

This chain connects TRBV20-1 to TRBJ2-1; D is unclear. Germline values: CDR1 DFQATT, CDR2 SNEGSKA (reference sequence). This CDR3 is 11 amino acids long. Trimming took off 3 bases at V and 5 bases at J, with 5 bases between the two ends. CDR3 amino acids: CSARGDNEQFF. The CDR3 nucleotides are TGCAGTGCTAGGGGCGACAATGAGCAGTTCTTC.

In its sample, this clone was seen once. The chain links TRBV30 to TRBJ2-7; D is uncertain. With 1 base removed from V and 2 bases from J, the gap between germline ends came to 15 bases. Germline V CDR1 and CDR2: GTSNPN, SVGIG (reference sequence). The CDR3 length is 15 residues. CDR3 sequence reads: CAWSAFTASAYEQYF. As DNA, the CDR3 is TGTGCCTGGAGTGCTTTTACAGCTTCAGCCTACGAGCAGTACTTC.

The rearrangement uses TRBV14 and TRBJ2-1, with TRBD1 as a possible D gene (5 bases). The V gene lost 0 bases and the J gene lost 2 bases, with 14 bases spanning the gap. Germline lookup yields CDR1 SGHDN and CDR2 FVKESK. The CDR3 consists of 17 residues. The CDR3 DNA reads as TGTGCCAGCAGCCAAGATACAGGCCTAATCGCCTACAATGAGCAGTTCTTC. Amino acid sequence: CASSQDTGLIAYNEQFF.

This clone is a singleton in its sample. The chain carries TRBV5-6 and TRBJ2-3; 7 nucleotides match TRBD2. CDR1 is SGHDT and CDR2 is YYEEEE in the germline V gene. The CDR3 is 15 residues long. Losses at the gene ends were 0 bases for V and 0 bases for J; bases not matched to a gene: 1. This CDR3 reads CASSLAGGSTDTQYF. The CDR3 region has the DNA TGTGCCAGCAGCTTGGCGGGGGGAAGCACAGATACGCAGTATTTT.

This clone has just one count. V gene TRBV19 combines with J gene TRBJ2-3, with D possibly TRBD1 on 6 matching bases. Trimming pared 3 bases from V and 2 bases from J, leaving 12 bases between. Germline CDR1 reads LNHDA; CDR2 reads SQIVND (reference sequence). The CDR3 is 15 amino acids. Here the CDR3 DNA reads TGTGCCAGTAGTATGGGGGACACCCACACAGATACGCAGTATTTT. Protein: CASSMGDTHTDTQYF.

The chain employs TRBV7-2 and TRBJ2-7; tentative D call: TRBD2 (5 bases). The germline gives CDR1 SGHTA, CDR2 FQGNSA. The CDR3 loop spans 15 amino acids. V lost 1 base to trimming and J lost 3 bases, with 13 bases between them. CDR3 bases: TGTGCCAGCAGCTTAGATGGCAGCGGATTCTACGAGCAGTACTTC. Translation gives CASSLDGSGFYEQYF.

This sequence joins TRBV15 and TRBJ2-2; 9 nucleotides match TRBD1. The junction had 14 bases not matched to a gene; V was cut back by 5 bases and J by 4 bases. Germline V CDR1 and CDR2: LNHNV, YYDKDF (reference sequence). The CDR3 is made up of 18 amino acids. The CDR3 nucleotides read TGTGCCACCAGCGGGGAGGAAACCTGGACAGGGGTCACCGGGGAGCTGTTTTTT. Residues: CATSGEETWTGVTGELFF. The whole variable domain, remainder taken from reference TRBV15 and TRBJ2-2, is DAMVIQNPRYQVTQFGKPVTLSCSQTLNHNVMYWYQQKSSQAPKLLFHYYDKDFNNEADTPDNFQSRRPNTSFCFLDIRSPGLGDTAMYLCATSGEETWTGVTGELFFGEGSRLTVL.

V usage is TRBV5-1 and J usage is TRBJ2-3, with 7 bases fitting TRBD2. V lost 5 bases, J lost 4 bases, and 13 bases stayed unmatched. Germline CDR1 SGHRS, CDR2 YFSETQ. The CDR3 length is 16 residues. The CDR3 sequence: CASSLMSGISADTQYF. The CDR3 DNA reads as TGCGCCAGCAGTTTGATGAGCGGGATCTCCGCAGATACGCAGTATTTT. Complete variable domain (other parts from reference TRBV5-1 and TRBJ2-3): KAGVTQTPRYLIKTRGQQVTLSCSPISGHRSVSWYQQTPGQGLQFLFEYFSETQRNKGNFPGRFSGRQFSNSRSEMNVSTLELGDSALYLCASSLMSGISADTQYFGPGTRLTVL.

The rearrangement joins TRBV7-2 to TRBJ2-7; TRBD2 agrees at 12 bases. The V and J ends lost 4 bases and 2 bases, in that order; junction bases with no gene match: 12. From germline, CDR1 is SGHTA and CDR2 FQGNSA. The CDR3 consists of 18 residues. In DNA, the CDR3 is TGTGCCAGCAGCTCACCGAGGGCTAGCGGGAGGGGAGCCTACGAGCAGTACTTC. It is translated as CASSSPRASGRGAYEQYF. The variable domain in full, completed from reference TRBV7-2 and TRBJ2-7, reads GAGVSQSPSNKVTEKGKDVELRCDPISGHTALYWYRQSLGQGLEFLIYFQGNSAPDKSGLPSDRFSAERTGGSVSTLTIQRTQQEDSAVYLCASSSPRASGRGAYEQYFGPGTRLTVT.

This CDR3 reads CASSPGTDSFYSNQPQHF. The DNA of the CDR3 is TGTGCCAGCAGCCCGGGGACAGATTCGTTCTATAGCAATCAGCCCCAGCATTTT. This chain connects TRBV11-2 to TRBJ1-5; 7 bases are shared with TRBD1. Germline V gene lookup returns CDR1 SGHAT and CDR2 FQNNGV. After removal of 5 bases from V and 0 bases from J, the junction contained 13 bases not matched to a gene. The CDR3 consists of 18 residues.

The chain uses TRBV19 and TRBJ2-5; D is unresolved. CDR3 length: 13 amino acids. The germline V gene has CDR1 LNHDA and CDR2 SQIVND (reference sequence). Trimming pared 1 base from V and 5 bases from J, leaving 8 bases between. CDR3 residues: CASSIGLVETQYF. In DNA form, the CDR3 reads TGTGCCAGTAGTATAGGGCTAGTTGAGACCCAGTACTTC.

This chain uses TRBV6-4 with TRBJ2-3; 8 bases map to TRBD2. The length of the CDR3 is 14 residues. CDR1 MRHNA and CDR2 SNTAGT come from the germline V gene. Germline trimming cut 6 bases from V and 1 base from J; bases unmatched to any gene: 3. CDR3 residues: CASSQAGGTDTQYF. The CDR3 region has the DNA TGTGCCAGCAGCCAAGCGGGGGGCACAGATACGCAGTATTTT.

This clone was recorded a few times. CDR3 loop: CACYRSMITEAFF. CDR3 in DNA: TGTGCCTGTTACAGGAGTATGATCACTGAAGCTTTCTTT. This chain connects TRBV30 to TRBJ1-1, with D tentatively TRBD1 (5 bases). Trimming shortened V by 6 bases and J by 4 bases, and 15 bases separated the two germline ends. The CDR3 is 13 amino acids. In germline, CDR1 is GTSNPN, CDR2 SVGIG (reference sequence).

The chain employs TRBV6-6 and TRBJ1-5, with TRBD1 as a possible D gene (6 bases). The CDR3 covers 12 residues. In germline, CDR1 is MNHNY, CDR2 SVGAGI (reference sequence). V was shortened by 8 bases and J by 7 bases, with 12 bases between the two germline ends. DNA for the CDR3: TGTGCCAGCCGGGCAGGGGTGCAGCCCCAGCATTTT. Its translation is CASRAGVQPQHF.

The chain uses TRBV7-2 and TRBJ2-1; D uncertain. This CDR3 contains 9 residues. CDR1 SGHTA and CDR2 FQGNSA come from the germline V gene. Trimming cost V 11 bases and J 8 bases, with 7 bases left between them. Here the CDR3 reads CAAGHEQFF. The CDR3 bases are TGTGCCGCAGGCCATGAGCAGTTCTTC.

The J gene is TRBJ2-2, the V gene TRBV5-4, with TRBD1 identical over 7 bases. This CDR3 is 14 amino acids long. The germline V gene encodes CDR1 SGHNT and CDR2 YYREEE (reference sequence). Germline trimming cut 4 bases from V and 1 base from J; bases unmatched to any gene: 1. In nucleotides, the CDR3 is TGTGCCAGCAGCGACAGGGTGAACACCGGGGAGCTGTTTTTT. Translated, it gives CASSDRVNTGELFF.

V usage is TRBV19 and J usage is TRBJ2-2; weak D call: TRBD1 (5 bases). The V end was cut by 9 bases, the J end by 0 bases, with 14 bases between. The CDR3 loop spans 15 amino acids. From germline, CDR1 is LNHDA and CDR2 SQIVND (reference sequence). CDR3 residues: CASNRQLPNTGELFF. The CDR3 coding sequence is TGTGCCAGCAATAGACAGCTACCGAACACCGGGGAGCTGTTTTTT.

This clone was observed a few times. The chain recombines TRBV10-1 with TRBJ2-7, with 10 bases that match TRBD2. Germline-derived CDR1 and CDR2 are WNHNN and SYGVQD (reference sequence). The CDR3 has 15 residues. V lost 6 bases and J lost 0; bases outside the gene matches: 5. The CDR3 DNA is TGCGCCAGCAGCGACTCTAGCGGGGGCTCCTACGAGCAGTACTTC. This codes for CASSDSSGGSYEQYF.

The CDR3 nucleotides are TGTGCCTGGGACTACCAGGGGGCTGGCAATCAGCCCCAGCATTTT. Translation: CAWDYQGAGNQPQHF. The chain is built from TRBV30 and TRBJ1-5; TRBD1 matches 8 bases. With 5 bases clipped from V and 2 bases from J, the junction kept 8 bases outside the gene matches. CDR3 length: 15 residues. From germline, CDR1 is GTSNPN and CDR2 SVGIG (reference sequence).